This T cell receptor (beta chain) was profiled in a study of T cell clonality in common variable immunodeficiency (dated by TCRdb to between 2014 and 2017). What the authors observed across the whole study: According to the authors, finding the cause of the higher clonality in CVID would require sequencing the repertoires of T cell subpopulations. CVID TCRbeta sequences reportedly showed fewer deletions and N-nucleotide insertions and lacked highly modified clones with 13 or more V deletions. Even though DNA input was equal, the average per sample came to 65,000 to 100,000 unique sequences for controls compared with 25,000 to 40,000 for CVID samples. CVID subjects shared fewer TCRbeta clones with each other than healthy controls did (p < 0.0001). Compared with healthy controls, CVID subjects showed increased TCRbeta clonality (t-test p = 0.018), a feature most characteristic of about a third of subjects. Differences among patients in the CVID cohort limited the correlations between repertoire features and clinical complications.

Ten or more counts support this clone. Its antigen remains unidentified. The read terminates 3 residues ahead of where the CDR3 ends, so the germline J gene completes it. For sequencing, equivalent amounts of genomic DNA were input from CVID and control samples. For every sample, a 60 bp segment covering the rearranged TCRbeta CDR3 region was amplified and then sequenced. TCRbeta amplification used the immunoSEQ assay, a bias-corrected multiplex PCR with high-throughput sequencing. Per the authors' processing: Every unique nucleotide sequence counted as a clone and was annotated with V, D and J genes, copy number and frequency. Sequences were labeled productive if in frame, and non-productive if out of frame or containing stop codons. As previously described, clonality was computed from Shannon's entropy. The predicted amino acid sequences of productive clones were used to derive mean CDR3 Kyte-Doolittle hydropathy. The R hclust function was used to hierarchically cluster scaled V gene usage with Manhattan distance and complete linkage. Sharing of clones by CDR3 amino acid sequence was evaluated by resampling 12 repertoires per group over 100 rounds. The repertoires were searched for 70 published EBV-specific and approximately 250 published CMV-specific TCRbeta sequences. After a couple of CVID samples that produced fewer than 10,000 sequences were dropped from the analysis, some 42 CVID repertoires remained. The clones in this table, taken by TCRdb from immuneACCESS, are in-frame only. Not every clone is retained; where verified, under half of the shortfall comes from an unresolved V gene, and the cause of the rest is unknown. V and J calls and clone size are copied from that table; D and trimming were computed from the DNA. The table gives around 29,000 clones for this sample, with none occurring only once. The ten largest clonotypes hold roughly 4.5% of the sample.

Trimming takes 4 bases off V and 4 bases off J; junction bases not matched to a gene: 6. From the cysteine up to the phenylalanine, the CDR3 has a length of 14 residues. The DNA covers only part of the CDR3, 33 bases in frame from base 1. The CDR1 and CDR2 encoded by the germline V gene (reference sequence) are MNHEY and SMNVEV. Most of the CVID patients and most of the healthy controls were of Caucasian heritage. Heparinized peripheral whole blood samples of roughly 5 to 8 ml were obtained from each donor. Genomic DNA from adults with common variable immune deficiency (CVID) and from healthy adult controls was used to sequence TCRbeta CDR3 repertoires. There were approximately 22 healthy adult volunteers in the control group (12 female and roughly ten male), ranging in age from about 23 to 66 years, with a mean age of about 36. Diluted blood was density-centrifuged over Hypaque 1077 or Ficoll-Paque to isolate peripheral blood mononuclear cells. Genomic DNA was extracted from unsorted mononuclear cells by Qiagen column purification or by a centrifugation-based method.

Input material: peripheral blood mononuclear cells. This receptor was obtained from a person aged 18 to 69 in good health. Recombination connected TRBV27 to TRBJ1-2; TRBD1 fits 7 bases in the junction. The covered CDR3 bases are TGTGCCAGCAGTTCTTCAGGGGGAGGCTATGGC. Translation gives CASSSSGGGYG. The complete CDR3 reads CASSSSGGGYGYTF.